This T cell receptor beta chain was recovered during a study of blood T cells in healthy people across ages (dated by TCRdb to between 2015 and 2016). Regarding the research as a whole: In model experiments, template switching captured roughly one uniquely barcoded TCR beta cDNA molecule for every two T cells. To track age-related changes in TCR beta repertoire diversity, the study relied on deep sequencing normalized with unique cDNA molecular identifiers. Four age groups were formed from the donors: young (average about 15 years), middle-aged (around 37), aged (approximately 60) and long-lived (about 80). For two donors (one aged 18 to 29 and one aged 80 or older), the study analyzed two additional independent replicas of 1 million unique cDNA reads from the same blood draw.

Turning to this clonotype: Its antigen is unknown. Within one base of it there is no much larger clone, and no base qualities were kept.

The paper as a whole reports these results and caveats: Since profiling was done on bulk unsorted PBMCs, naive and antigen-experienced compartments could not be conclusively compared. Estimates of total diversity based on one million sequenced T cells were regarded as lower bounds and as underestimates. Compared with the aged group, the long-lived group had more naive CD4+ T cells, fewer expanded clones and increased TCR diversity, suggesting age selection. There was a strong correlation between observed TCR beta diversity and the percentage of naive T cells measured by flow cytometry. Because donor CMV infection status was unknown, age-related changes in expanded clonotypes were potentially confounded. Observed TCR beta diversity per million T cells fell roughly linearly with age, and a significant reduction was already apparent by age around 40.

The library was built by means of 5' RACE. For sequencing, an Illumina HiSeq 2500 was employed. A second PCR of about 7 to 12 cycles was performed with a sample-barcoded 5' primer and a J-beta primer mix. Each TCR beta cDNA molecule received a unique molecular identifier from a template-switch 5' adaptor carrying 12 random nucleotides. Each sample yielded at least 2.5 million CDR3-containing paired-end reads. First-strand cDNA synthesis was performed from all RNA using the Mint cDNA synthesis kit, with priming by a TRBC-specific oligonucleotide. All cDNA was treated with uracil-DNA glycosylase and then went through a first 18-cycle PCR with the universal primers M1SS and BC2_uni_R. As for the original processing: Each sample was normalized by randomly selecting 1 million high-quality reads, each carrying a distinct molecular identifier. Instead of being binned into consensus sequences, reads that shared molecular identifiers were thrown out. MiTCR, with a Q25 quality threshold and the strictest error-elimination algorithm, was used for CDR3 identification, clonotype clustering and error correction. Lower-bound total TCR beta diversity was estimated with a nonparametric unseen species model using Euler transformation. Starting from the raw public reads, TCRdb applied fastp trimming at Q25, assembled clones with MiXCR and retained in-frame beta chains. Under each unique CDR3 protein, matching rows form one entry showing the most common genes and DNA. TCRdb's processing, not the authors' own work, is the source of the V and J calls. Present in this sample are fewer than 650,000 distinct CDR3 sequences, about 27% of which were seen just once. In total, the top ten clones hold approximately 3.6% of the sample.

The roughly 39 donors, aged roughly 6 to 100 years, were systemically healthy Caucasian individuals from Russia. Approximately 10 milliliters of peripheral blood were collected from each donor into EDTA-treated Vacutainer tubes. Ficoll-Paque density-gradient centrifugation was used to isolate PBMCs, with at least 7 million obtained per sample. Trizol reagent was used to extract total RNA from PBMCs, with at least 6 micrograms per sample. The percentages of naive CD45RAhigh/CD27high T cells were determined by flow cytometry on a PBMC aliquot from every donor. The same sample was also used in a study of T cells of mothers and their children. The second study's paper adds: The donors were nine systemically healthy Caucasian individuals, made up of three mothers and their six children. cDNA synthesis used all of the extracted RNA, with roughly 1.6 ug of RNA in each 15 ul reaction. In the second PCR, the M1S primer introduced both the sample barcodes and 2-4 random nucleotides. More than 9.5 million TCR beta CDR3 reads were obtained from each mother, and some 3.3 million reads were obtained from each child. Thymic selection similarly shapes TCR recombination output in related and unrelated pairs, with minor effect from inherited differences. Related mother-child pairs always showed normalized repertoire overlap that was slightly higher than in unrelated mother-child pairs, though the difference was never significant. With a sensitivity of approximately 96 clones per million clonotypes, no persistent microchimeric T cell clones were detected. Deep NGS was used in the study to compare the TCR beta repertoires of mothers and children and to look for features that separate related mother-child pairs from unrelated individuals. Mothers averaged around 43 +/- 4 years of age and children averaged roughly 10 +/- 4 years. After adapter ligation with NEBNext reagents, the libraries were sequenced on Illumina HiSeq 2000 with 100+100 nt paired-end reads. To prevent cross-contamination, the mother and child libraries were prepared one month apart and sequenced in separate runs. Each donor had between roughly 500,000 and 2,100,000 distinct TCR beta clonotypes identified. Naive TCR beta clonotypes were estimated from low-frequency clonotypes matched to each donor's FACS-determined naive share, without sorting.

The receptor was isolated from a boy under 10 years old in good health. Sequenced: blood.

The CDR3 here reads CASSFTTGQETQYF. DNA sequence: TGTGCCAGCAGTTTTACCACAGGCCAAGAGACCCAGTACTTC. Recombination linked TRBV28 to TRBJ2-5; possibly the D gene is TRBD1, per 5 matching bases. The CDR3 spans 14 residues, from the cysteine through the phenylalanine. Only the CDR3 DNA is retained, 42 bases long and in frame from the first base. CDR1 MDHEN and CDR2 SYDVKM are derived from the germline V gene. V was cut back by 3 bases and J by 1 base, leaving a gap of 9 bases between them.